The T cell receptor beta chain described here comes from a study of cytomegalovirus exposure and HLA in healthy donors (dated by TCRdb to 2017 to 2019). As for the study more broadly: In an earlier analysis of under 600 of the donors, roughly 300 Gb of sequence data and 95 million to 130 million unique TCR beta sequences from about 180 million T cells were reported. An early release covering more than 500 HLA-typed donors comprised 250 to 350 gigabases of sequencing data and 85 million or so unique TCR sequences. Of the roughly 400 genotyped donors, 65% to 90% were placed in the genetic ancestry cluster associated with self-reported Caucasian donors. The study was designed to test whether signatures of past pathogen exposure could be identified by cataloging public T cell receptors. The study profiled the T cell repertoires of 500 to 800 subjects by immunosequencing and related them to cytomegalovirus serostatus. Besides the first cohort of roughly 700 subjects, a separate validation cohort made up of over a hundred different subjects was used. To predict cytomegalovirus infection status, the study brought together high-throughput TCR immunosequencing, statistical association of individual TCRs with disease status, and machine learning. To study patterns of TCR occurrence, a later analysis re-analyzed previously published TCR beta repertoires from just over 650 donors and added high-resolution HLA genotyping. The later analysis used no new phenotypic data to find candidate immune exposures, relying instead on TCR beta sequences and their occurrence across donors. An earlier analysis of around 640 of the donors used high-throughput TCR beta sequencing to judge whether each TCR beta V gene segment behaved as functional or pseudogenic. Donor age, sex, ethnicity and CMV serostatus were compiled together with the repertoire data. In a later genetic analysis, genome-wide SNP genotypes for 398 of the 666 donors were used, and that subset was treated as a discovery cohort. All discovery cohort repertoires had been generated on a single sequencing platform. HLA typing included class I and class II loci at four-digit resolution. Typing coverage differed by locus: A, B, C, DRB1 and DQB1 were typed in roughly 620-630 donors, DQA1 in roughly 500, DPA1 in 600 to 610, and DPB1 in just under 490. Because of strong linkage in the cohort, roughly five DR-DQ haplotypes were treated as single units for association and clustering. Among about 400 genotyped donors of the cohort, an average of about 220,000 unique TCR beta nucleotide sequences was sequenced per donor, of which 15% to 20% were non-productive. What the study reported, not specific to this receptor: In a later genetic analysis, a missense DCLRE1C variant was associated with V-gene and J-gene trimming of TCR beta chains, and the association was replicated in an independent cohort. A further reported finding was that TCR beta sequences accurately predicted the HLA-A and HLA-B alleles for most subjects in the first cohort. Several of the top co-occurrence clusters appeared to be linked to parvovirus B19, influenza, CMV and Epstein-Barr virus, according to a later analysis. Only TCR beta chains were sequenced in this cohort, and the absence of alpha or paired-chain data limited detectable features. Cytomegalovirus status was reported to be diagnosed by the classifier with high specificity and sensitivity in both the original and validation cohorts. Three of the identified cytomegalovirus-associated TCR beta chains were confirmed in vitro to be specific for cytomegalovirus antigens. According to a later genetic analysis, donors in an Asian-associated ancestry cluster had fewer N-insertions in productive TCRs than the roughly 660-donor mean. Correlated functional status among segregating V segments might be attributable to linkage disequilibrium, but an unknown experimental factor could not be ruled out. Because counts were too low, roughly 17 rarely observed V segments, including chromosome 9 orphons, were left out of the earlier analysis of several hundred of the donors. The only immune exposure information available for the cohort was CMV serostatus. In the study, around 160 TCR beta chains were listed as associated with cytomegalovirus. According to the authors, the approach could potentially be generalized to other disease states and immunological phenotypes. When HLA alleles, especially DR and DQ, strongly co-occurred, TCR associations were difficult to assign to individual alleles. An earlier analysis of around 540 of the donors showed that most TCR beta V segments appeared in productive rearrangements either about 87% or about 30% of the time, which broadly matched IMGT annotations. Across donors, most TCR sequences were observed very rarely, whereas some public TCRs were present in many individuals. A cluster of highly shared sequence variants was judged likely to represent a technical artifact of the sequencing pipeline. Some IMGT-functional V segments, including TRBV6-2 and TRBV6-3, could not be distinguished by the 87-base-pair reads and were therefore excluded. In a later analysis, HLA-associated TCR beta chains showed more clonal expansion and lower generation probabilities than non-associated chains that were equally common. Because HLA typing was missing for some donors at each locus, association tests included only the typed subset. In a later analysis, some 18,000 TCR beta sequences were associated with specific HLA alleles at a false discovery rate of 0.05. The presence/absence analyses assumed that sequencing depth was roughly uniform across donors, and that assumption may not be true. Most CMV-associated TCR beta chains appeared to be HLA-restricted in a later analysis, and the HLA associations seemed to be driven largely by CMV exposure. In a later analysis, the rate of TCR association differed among HLA loci, with DRB1 alleles having the most associated TCRs and HLA-C alleles having the fewest.

Library method: the immunoSEQ multiplex PCR assay. A mixture of 60 forward primers for TCR Vbeta segments and 13 reverse primers for TCR Jbeta segments was used in the multiplex PCR. The CDR3 region of rearranged TCR beta genes was amplified from genomic DNA with a multiplex PCR assay. The amplified TCR beta libraries were sequenced on the Illumina HiSeq System as 87-base-pair reads. The published analysis was carried out like this. Across the 600 to 700 repertoires, a later analysis counted around 80 million unique TCR beta chains, some 11 million of which were shared by at least two donors. Raw reads were error-corrected and collapsed into unique sequences with a nearest-neighbor algorithm that merged closely related sequences to remove PCR and sequencing errors. To assign V, D and J gene segments, CDR3 sequences were aligned to IMGT reference sequences. For a sequence to be retained, a match of at least six nucleotides to both a V gene segment and a J gene segment was required. Rearrangements were called productive when the CDR3 lacked stop codons and stayed in frame with V and J; all others were non-productive. Following IMGT convention, CDR3 was defined as the stretch from the second conserved V-encoded cysteine up to the conserved J-encoded phenylalanine. The earlier analysis of fewer than 750 of the donors excluded sequences that lacked an unambiguous match to a single V gene segment. In an earlier analysis of approximately 560 of the donors, a V segment was called functional when productive rearrangements were above 56.7%, and segregating when the standard deviation between donors exceeded 5%. A statistical classification framework was built to diagnose cytomegalovirus status from the catalog of TCR beta chain sequences. In a later analysis, V and J genes were assigned by comparing TCR nucleotide sequences against IMGT/GENE-DB human TR gene sequences. A later analysis assigned CDR3 sequences and most-parsimonious VDJ recombination scenarios with the TCRdist pipeline. In a later analysis, each TCR beta chain was defined by its CDR3 amino acid sequence together with its V-gene family, and reads lacking a unique V-gene family were excluded. A later analysis removed nearly 600 highly shared, low-generation-probability nucleotide sequences to deal with suspected cross-contamination and a sequencing artifact. For each public chain, a later analysis derived a clonal expansion index from normalized ranks of inferred template counts within each repertoire. In a later analysis, generation probabilities were computed using a VDJ recombination model fitted to out-of-frame rearrangements, and the results were checked against IGoR. In a later analysis, TCR-TCR, TCR-HLA and TCR-CMV co-occurrence was scored with hypergeometric tests, and a repertoire-size bias correction was applied to TCR pairs. A later analysis estimated false discovery rates by permuting HLA or CMV assignments 20 times. In a later analysis, co-occurring TCRs were grouped with DBSCAN, and TCRdist sequence similarity was added when clustering was performed within HLA-allele-positive subsets. For co-occurrence clustering, repertoires with fewer than 30,000 or more than 120,000 public chains were excluded, along with several repertoires with anomalous nucleotide sharing. TCRdb took this table from immuneACCESS and kept in-frame rearrangements with V and J called. Such tables lack part of the clones; where checked against another copy, unresolved V genes explain under half of the gap, and the rest is unexplained. V, J and clone size derive from that table, while D and trimming were established from the DNA sequence. The sample has approximately 240,000 clones on record, around 89% of them singletons. More than 0.8% of the sample rests with the top ten.

The germline V gene provides CDR1 SGHRS and CDR2 YFSETQ. Germline trimming amounts to 0 bases on V and 6 bases on J, with 5 as the count of junction bases outside the gene matches. From the cysteine through the phenylalanine, the CDR3 covers 16 amino acids. Only the CDR3 portion is preserved as DNA: 48 bases, with reading frame beginning at the first base. The cohort comprised 666 healthy bone marrow donors. At the time of sampling, all cohort members were nominally healthy, though unrecorded immune exposures were likely present. The donor was CMV seronegative and belonged to the group of over 300 seronegative cohort members. Each donor provided a peripheral blood sample, and peripheral blood mononuclear cells were used for TCR beta sequencing. Genomic DNA extraction from the blood cell samples was performed with the Qiagen DNeasy Blood Extraction Kit. This clone was seen once. Its recognized antigen is unknown. Base qualities are not at hand, and no much larger clone is one base apart.

The sequence derives from a woman under 30 in good health and CMV-seronegative. The specimen was PBMCs. The sequence joins TRBV5-1 to TRBJ2-2, with 10 bases in between that match TRBD1. The CDR3 region: CASSLAGQGISGELFF. The sequenced DNA: TGCGCCAGCAGCTTGGCGGGACAGGGGATATCCGGGGAGCTGTTTTTT. The CDR3 plus the reference TRBV5-1 and TRBJ2-2 genes for the other parts give the full variable domain: KAGVTQTPRYLIKTRGQQVTLSCSPISGHRSVSWYQQTPGQGLQFLFEYFSETQRNKGNFPGRFSGRQFSNSRSEMNVSTLELGDSALYLCASSLAGQGISGELFFGEGSRLTVL.